These 22 T cell receptor beta chains came from one sample sequenced in a study of cytomegalovirus exposure and HLA in healthy donors. PCR was performed using 60 Vbeta and 13 Jbeta primers. TCRdb's copy holds only in-frame clones and misses some; the assay was immunoSEQ multiplex PCR. Here the sample spans some 41,000 clones, approximately 47% being singletons. The sequencing sample was made of PBMCs. These receptors originate from a man aged 55 to 69 in good health and CMV-seronegative.

The rearrangement links TRBV29-1 to TRBJ2-5, with 10 bases lining up with TRBD1. The end of the DNA aligns better with TRBJ2-7, so the J call may be wrong. The CDR3 extends over 14 amino acids. Germline CDR1 SQVTM, CDR2 ANQGSEA. This chain's CDR3 is CSVEGQGAIYEQYF. The CDR3 DNA follows: TGCAGCGTTGAAGGACAGGGGGCAATCTACGAGCAGTACTTC.

The chain links TRBV10-3 to TRBJ1-1, with D tentatively TRBD1 (6 bases). V lost 3 bases to trimming and J lost 8 bases, with 13 bases between them. CDR3 length: 13 amino acids. CDR1 ENHRY and CDR2 SYGVKD come from the germline V gene. CDR3 DNA: TGTGCCATCAGTGACCCGGACCAGGGGGAAGCTTTCTTT. Translation: CAISDPDQGEAFF.

The sample holds a few counts of this clone. V is TRBV5-1 and J is TRBJ1-2; possible D gene TRBD1, 6 bases. With 2 bases removed from V and 4 bases from J, the gap between germline ends came to 12 bases. The germline gives CDR1 SGHRS, CDR2 YFSETQ. The CDR3 loop spans 14 amino acids. The CDR3 spells CASSLGQGSYGYTF. In nucleotides, the CDR3 is TGCGCCAGCAGCTTAGGGCAGGGGAGCTATGGCTACACCTTC.

This chain links TRBV9 with TRBJ1-1; D call uncertain. Trimming took 1 base from V and 5 from J, leaving 3 bases between them. The CDR3 is made up of 11 amino acids. The germline V gene has CDR1 SGDLS and CDR2 YYNGEE. In DNA form, the CDR3 reads TGTGCCAGCAGCGTACAGACTGAAGCTTTCTTT. This gives the protein CASSVQTEAFF.

Concerning this clone itself: Sequence at one end of the junction differs from germline and may be a read error. The chain carries TRBV7-9 and TRBJ2-7; 7 bases line up with TRBD2. The CDR3 spans 14 residues. Germline CDR1 is SEHNR and CDR2 is FQNEAQ (reference sequence). The CDR3 DNA follows: TGTGCCATCAGCGTCAGGACTAGTGTTGACGAGCAGTACTTC. Protein sequence: CAISVRTSVDEQYF.

The table lists this clone with a count of one. The junction shows a germline mismatch at one end, possibly a read error. The V call is TRBV30, the J call TRBJ1-1, with 7 bases that match TRBD1. Germline V gene sequence: CDR1 GTSNPN, CDR2 SVGIG (reference sequence). This CDR3 region has 16 residues. The CDR3 DNA follows: TGTGCCTGGAGTGTACTAATGGGCAGGGGGAACTCTGAAGCTTTCTTT. This encodes CAWSVLMGRGNSEAFF.

V gene TRBV30 combines with J gene TRBJ2-7, with TRBD1 matching 8 bases. Germline lookup yields CDR1 GTSNPN and CDR2 SVGIG (reference sequence). CDR3 length equals 14 residues. V was pared by 1 base and J by 3 bases, with 5 bases of the junction left unmatched. The CDR3 here is CAWSALTGDYEQYF. The CDR3, as DNA: TGTGCCTGGAGTGCCCTGACAGGGGACTACGAGCAGTACTTC.

This chain joins TRBV6-5 and TRBJ1-1, with D possibly being TRBD1 (5 bases). This CDR3 has 13 amino acids. Trimming removed 5 bases at V and 3 bases at J, with 10 bases between. The germline gives CDR1 MNHEY, CDR2 SVGAGI. In nucleotides, the CDR3 is TGTGCCAGCAGTCTGGGACTGTACACTGAAGCTTTCTTT. Translation: CASSLGLYTEAFF.

The chain employs TRBV28 and TRBJ2-4; D unresolved. The CDR3 is made up of 11 amino acids. Germline CDR1 MDHEN, CDR2 SYDVKM. Trimming shortened V by 11 bases and J by 10 bases, and 15 bases separated the two germline ends. The CDR3 DNA reads TGTGCCTCAGGCGACCAACGGATTCAGTACTTC. This sequence encodes CASGDQRIQYF.

The chain links TRBV7-6 to TRBJ1-2; 7 bases agree with TRBD1. CDR3 length equals 13 residues. Germline V lookup: CDR1 SGHVS, CDR2 FNYEAQ. V trimming: 5 bases; J trimming: 8 bases; junction bases outside the gene matches: 8. The CDR3 coding sequence is TGTGCCAGCAGCCACGACAGGGCTGGAGGCTACACCTTC. Encoded protein: CASSHDRAGGYTF.

This clone came up a few times. The chain carries TRBV29-1 and TRBJ2-7, with 8 bases matching TRBD1. The V segment lost 5 bases and the J segment 5 bases; nucleotides outside the gene matches: 5. This CDR3 is 12 amino acids long. CDR1 and CDR2 (germline): SQVTM, ANQGSEA. The CDR3 loop reads CSVMDRANEQYF. The CDR3 bases are TGCAGCGTTATGGACAGGGCGAACGAGCAGTACTTC.

The rearrangement links TRBV28 to TRBJ1-5, with D possibly TRBD1 on 5 matching bases. Trimming took off 7 bases at V and 3 bases at J, with 13 bases between the two ends. The CDR3 is 14 amino acids. Germline V CDR1 and CDR2: MDHEN, SYDVKM. CDR3 nucleotide sequence: TGTGCCAGCATGGGGGGGGGAATCAATCAGCCCCAGCATTTT. This gives the protein CASMGGGINQPQHF.

The V call is TRBV27, the J call TRBJ1-1; tentative D call: TRBD1 (5 bases). CDR1 MNHEY and CDR2 SMNVEV come from the germline V gene (reference sequence). The length of the CDR3 is 14 residues. V was shortened by 3 bases and J by 5 bases, with 13 bases between the two germline ends. CDR3 sequence reads: CASSFARVGTEAFF. CDR3 coding DNA: TGTGCCAGCAGTTTTGCCAGGGTGGGTACTGAAGCTTTCTTT.

This clone appeared a few times. The rearrangement uses TRBV7-6 and TRBJ2-2, with 7 bases matching TRBD1. The CDR3 spans 14 residues. In germline, CDR1 is SGHVS, CDR2 FNYEAQ. J lost 1 base, V lost 5 bases, and 1 base had no gene match. The CDR3 DNA sequence: TGTGCCAGCAGCGGGACAGAGAACACCGGGGAGCTGTTTTTT. It specifies CASSGTENTGELFF.

This clone has more than one count but fewer than ten. V and J are TRBV2 and TRBJ1-1; TRBD1 might be the D (6 bases). Trimming removed 5 bases at V and 4 bases at J, with 14 bases between. Germline V gene sequence: CDR1 SNHLY, CDR2 FYNNEI. The CDR3 spans 14 residues. The CDR3: CASSYREGSTEAFF. The CDR3 coding sequence is TGTGCCAGCAGTTACAGGGAGGGAAGCACTGAAGCTTTCTTT.

The CDR3 region is CASSEWAGRVSKGGYTF. The CDR3 nucleotides read TGTGCCAGCAGTGAATGGGCCGGGCGGGTATCGAAGGGTGGCTACACCTTC. J is TRBJ1-2 and V is TRBV2; D not certain. Germline CDR1 is SNHLY and CDR2 is FYNNEI. The ends were cut back, 2 bases at V and 7 bases at J, with 23 bases in the middle. There are 17 residues in the CDR3.

This clone has a single count. The chain joins TRBV7-8 to TRBJ1-1, with a possible D match to TRBD1 (6 bases). CDR3 length equals 14 residues. V lost 5 bases and J lost 4, with 14 bases in between. Per the germline V gene, CDR1 is SGHVS and CDR2 is FQNEAQ. CDR3 protein: CASSILQGSTEAFF. The CDR3, as DNA: TGTGCCAGCAGCATACTACAGGGATCCACTGAAGCTTTCTTT.

The chain carries TRBV6-1 and TRBJ2-7; 7 nucleotides line up with TRBD2. Germline lookup yields CDR1 MNHNS and CDR2 SASEGT. The CDR3 is 12 residues long. Trimming at V came to 7 bases and at J to 2 bases, leaving 2 bases not matched to a gene. The CDR3 protein is CASKRGTYEQYF. CDR3 bases: TGTGCCAGCAAGCGGGGAACCTACGAGCAGTACTTC.

The rearrangement uses TRBV19 and TRBJ2-1; perhaps TRBD1 as D (6 bases). Looked up from germline, CDR1 is LNHDA and CDR2 is SQIVND (reference sequence). The CDR3 is made up of 14 amino acids. Trimming took off 6 bases at V and 4 bases at J, with 13 bases between the two ends. In nucleotides, the CDR3 is TGTGCCAGTAGACCCCCCGGGACATACAATGAGCAGTTCTTC. It specifies CASRPPGTYNEQFF.

The V and J genes are TRBV4-2 and TRBJ2-2, with 7 bases that match TRBD1. Trimming cost V 3 bases and J 0 bases; bases outside gene matches: 7. The CDR3 is made up of 17 amino acids. The germline gives CDR1 LGHNA, CDR2 YNFKEQ. The CDR3 region is CASSQGTGAPNTGELFF. The CDR3 DNA is TGTGCCAGCAGCCAGGGAACAGGGGCCCCGAACACCGGGGAGCTGTTTTTT.

The CDR3 region is CASSSTLDSPAHF. CDR3 in DNA: TGTGCCAGCAGTTCTACTTTGGACAGCCCAGCGCATTTT. J is TRBJ1-5 and V is TRBV27; possibly TRBD1 for D (6 bases). V gave up 4 bases and J gave up 15 bases, with 19 bases separating them. This CDR3 is built from 13 residues. Looked up from germline, CDR1 is MNHEY and CDR2 is SMNVEV (reference sequence).

V and J are TRBV2 and TRBJ2-5; TRBD2 matches 8 bases. Germline CDR1 SNHLY, CDR2 FYNNEI. The CDR3 has 13 amino acids. Trimming removed 7 bases from V and 7 bases from J; junction bases left unmatched: 8. The CDR3 protein is CASIQTSALTQYF. The CDR3 DNA reads as TGTGCCAGCATCCAGACTAGCGCCCTGACCCAGTACTTC.